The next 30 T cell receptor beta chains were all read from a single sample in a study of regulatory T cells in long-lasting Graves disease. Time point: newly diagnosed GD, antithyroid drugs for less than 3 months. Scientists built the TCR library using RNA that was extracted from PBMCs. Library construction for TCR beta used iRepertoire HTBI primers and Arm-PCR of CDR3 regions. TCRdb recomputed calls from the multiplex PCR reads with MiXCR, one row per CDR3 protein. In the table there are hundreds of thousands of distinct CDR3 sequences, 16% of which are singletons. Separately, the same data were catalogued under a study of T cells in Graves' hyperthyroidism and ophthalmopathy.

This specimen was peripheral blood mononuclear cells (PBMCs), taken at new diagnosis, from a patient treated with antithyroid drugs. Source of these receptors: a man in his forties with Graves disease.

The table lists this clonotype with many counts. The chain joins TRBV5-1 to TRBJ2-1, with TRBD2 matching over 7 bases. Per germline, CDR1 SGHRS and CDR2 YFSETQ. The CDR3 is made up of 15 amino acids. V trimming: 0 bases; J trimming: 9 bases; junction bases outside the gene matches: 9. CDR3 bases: TGCGCCAGCAGCTTGGGGCCGGGGGGATCAGGTGAGCAGTTCTTC. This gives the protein CASSLGPGGSGEQFF.

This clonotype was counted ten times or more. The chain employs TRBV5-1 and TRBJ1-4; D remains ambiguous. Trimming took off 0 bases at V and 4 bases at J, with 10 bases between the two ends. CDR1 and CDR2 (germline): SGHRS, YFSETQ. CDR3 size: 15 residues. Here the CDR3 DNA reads TGCGCCAGCAGCTTGGATCCGGGTTATAATGAAAAACTGTTTTTT. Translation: CASSLDPGYNEKLFF.

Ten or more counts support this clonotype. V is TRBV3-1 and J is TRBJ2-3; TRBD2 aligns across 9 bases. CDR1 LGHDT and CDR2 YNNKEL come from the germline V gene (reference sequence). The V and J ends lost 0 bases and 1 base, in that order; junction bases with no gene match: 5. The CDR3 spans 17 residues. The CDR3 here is CASSQDLLAGGTDTQYF. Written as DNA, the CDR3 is TGTGCCAGCAGCCAAGATCTATTAGCGGGGGGCACAGATACGCAGTATTTT.

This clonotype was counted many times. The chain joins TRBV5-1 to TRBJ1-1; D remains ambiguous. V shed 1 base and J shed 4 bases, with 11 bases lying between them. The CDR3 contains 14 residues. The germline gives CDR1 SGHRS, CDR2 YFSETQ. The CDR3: CASSLFGEGTEAFF. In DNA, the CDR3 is TGCGCCAGCAGCTTGTTCGGGGAGGGCACTGAAGCTTTCTTT. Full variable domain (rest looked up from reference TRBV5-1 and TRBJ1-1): KAGVTQTPRYLIKTRGQQVTLSCSPISGHRSVSWYQQTPGQGLQFLFEYFSETQRNKGNFPGRFSGRQFSNSRSEMNVSTLELGDSALYLCASSLFGEGTEAFFGQGTRLTVV.

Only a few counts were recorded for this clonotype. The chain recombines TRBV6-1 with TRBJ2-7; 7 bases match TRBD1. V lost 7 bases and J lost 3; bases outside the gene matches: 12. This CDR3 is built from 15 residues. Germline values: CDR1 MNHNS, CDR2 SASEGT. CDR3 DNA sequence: TGTGCCAGCATCAACGGAAGGGGGCCTGACTACGAGCAGTACTTC. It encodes CASINGRGPDYEQYF.

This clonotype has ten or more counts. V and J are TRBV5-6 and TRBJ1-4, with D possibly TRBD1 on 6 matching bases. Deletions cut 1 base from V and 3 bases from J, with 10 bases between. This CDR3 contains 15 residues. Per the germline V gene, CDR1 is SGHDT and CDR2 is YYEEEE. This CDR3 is CASSLQGRANEKLFF. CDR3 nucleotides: TGTGCCAGCAGCTTGCAGGGGCGGGCTAATGAAAAACTGTTTTTT.

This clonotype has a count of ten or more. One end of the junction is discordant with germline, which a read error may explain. The chain's CDR3 is CASSLLGTDTQYF. Here the CDR3 DNA reads TGTGCCAGCAGCCTCCTGGGGACAGATACGCAGTATTTT. The rearrangement links TRBV5-1 to TRBJ2-3; no definite D call. The germline CDR1 and CDR2 sequences are SGHRS and YFSETQ. The CDR3 spans 13 residues.

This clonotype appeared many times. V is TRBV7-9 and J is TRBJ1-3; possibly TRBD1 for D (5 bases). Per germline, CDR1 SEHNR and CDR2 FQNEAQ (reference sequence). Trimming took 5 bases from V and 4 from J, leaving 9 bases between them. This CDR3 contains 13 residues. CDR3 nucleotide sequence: TGTGCCAGCAGCCGGGACGTCGGAAACACCATATATTTT. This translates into CASSRDVGNTIYF. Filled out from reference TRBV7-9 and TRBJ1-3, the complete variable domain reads DTGVSQNPRHKITKRGQNVTFRCDPISEHNRLYWYRQTLGQGPEFLTYFQNEAQLEKSRLLSDRFSAERPKGSFSTLEIQRTEQGDSAMYLCASSRDVGNTIYFGEGSWLTVV.

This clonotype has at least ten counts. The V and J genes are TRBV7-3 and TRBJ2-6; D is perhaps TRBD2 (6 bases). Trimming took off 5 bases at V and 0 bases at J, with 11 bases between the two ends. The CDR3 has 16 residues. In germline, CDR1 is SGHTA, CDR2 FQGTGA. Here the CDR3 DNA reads TGTGCCAGCAGCCCCGGGACTTCCTCTGGGGCCAACGTCCTGACTTTC. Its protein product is CASSPGTSSGANVLTF.

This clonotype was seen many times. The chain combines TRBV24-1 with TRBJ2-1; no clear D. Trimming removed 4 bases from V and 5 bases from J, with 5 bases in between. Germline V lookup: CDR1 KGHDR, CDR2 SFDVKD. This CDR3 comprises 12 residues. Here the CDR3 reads CATSENDNEQFF. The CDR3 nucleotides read TGTGCCACCAGTGAAAACGACAATGAGCAGTTCTTC.

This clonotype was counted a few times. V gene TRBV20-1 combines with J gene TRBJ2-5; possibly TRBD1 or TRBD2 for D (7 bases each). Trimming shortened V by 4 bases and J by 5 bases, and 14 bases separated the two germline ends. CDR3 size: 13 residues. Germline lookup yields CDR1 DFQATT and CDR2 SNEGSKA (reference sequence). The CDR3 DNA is TGCAGTGCTACCCAGGGGGGGGGGGAGACCCAGTACTTC. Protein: CSATQGGGETQYF.

The CDR3 reads CASSSSYNEQYF. The CDR3 DNA is TGTGCCAGCAGTAGCTCCTACAATGAGCAGTACTTC. This sequence joins TRBV2 and TRBJ2-5, with no clear D. V was clipped by 5 bases and J by 11 bases, with 15 bases between them. The CDR3 totals 12 residues. The germline gives CDR1 SNHLY, CDR2 FYNNEI.

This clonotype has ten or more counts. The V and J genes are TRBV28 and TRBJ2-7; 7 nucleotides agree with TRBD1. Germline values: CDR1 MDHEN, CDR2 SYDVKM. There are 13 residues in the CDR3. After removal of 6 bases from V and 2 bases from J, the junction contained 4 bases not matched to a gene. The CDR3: CASRTGLPYEQYF. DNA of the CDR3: TGTGCCAGCAGGACAGGGCTCCCCTACGAGCAGTACTTC.

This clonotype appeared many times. CDR3 nucleotide sequence: TGTGCCAGCAGTCCCCTGGACCCGGGGCAGCCCCAGCATTTT. As protein: CASSPLDPGQPQHF. The J gene is TRBJ1-5, the V gene TRBV6-1; D gene unclear. CDR1 MNHNS and CDR2 SASEGT come from the germline V gene. V dropped 5 bases and J dropped 7 bases, with 15 bases sitting between them. This CDR3 spans 14 amino acids.

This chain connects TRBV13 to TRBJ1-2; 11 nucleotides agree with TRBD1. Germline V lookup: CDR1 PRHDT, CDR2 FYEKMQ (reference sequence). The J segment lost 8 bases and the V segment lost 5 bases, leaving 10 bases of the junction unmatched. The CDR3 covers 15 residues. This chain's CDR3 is CASSRGTGGFSGYTF. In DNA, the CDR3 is TGTGCCAGCAGCCGGGGGACAGGGGGATTTTCGGGCTACACCTTC.

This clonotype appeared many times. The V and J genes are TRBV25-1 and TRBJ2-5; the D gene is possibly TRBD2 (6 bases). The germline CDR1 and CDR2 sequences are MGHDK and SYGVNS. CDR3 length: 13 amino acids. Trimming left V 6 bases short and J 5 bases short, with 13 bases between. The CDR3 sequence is CASSEAGSETQYF. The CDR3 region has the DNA TGTGCCAGCAGCGAGGCGGGGTCCGAGACCCAGTACTTC.

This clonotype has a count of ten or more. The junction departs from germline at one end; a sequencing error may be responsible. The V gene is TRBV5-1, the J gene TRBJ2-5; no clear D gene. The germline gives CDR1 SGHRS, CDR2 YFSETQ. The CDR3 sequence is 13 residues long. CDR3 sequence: CASSYGLQETQYF. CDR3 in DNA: TGTGCCAGCAGTTACGGGCTACAAGAGACCCAGTACTTC.

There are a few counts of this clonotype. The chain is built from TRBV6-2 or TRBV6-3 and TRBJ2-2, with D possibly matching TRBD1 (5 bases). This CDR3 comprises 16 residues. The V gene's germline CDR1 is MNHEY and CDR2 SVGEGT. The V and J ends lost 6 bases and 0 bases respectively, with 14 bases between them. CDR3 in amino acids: CASRSVSGTNTGELFF. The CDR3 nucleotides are TGTGCCAGCAGGTCCGTTTCAGGGACGAACACCGGGGAGCTGTTTTTT.

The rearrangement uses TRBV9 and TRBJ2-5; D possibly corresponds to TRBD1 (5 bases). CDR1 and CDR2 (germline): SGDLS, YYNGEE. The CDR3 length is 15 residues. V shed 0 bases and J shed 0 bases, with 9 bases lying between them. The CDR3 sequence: CASSVGAGNQETQYF. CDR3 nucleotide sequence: TGTGCCAGCAGCGTAGGAGCAGGGAACCAAGAGACCCAGTACTTC.

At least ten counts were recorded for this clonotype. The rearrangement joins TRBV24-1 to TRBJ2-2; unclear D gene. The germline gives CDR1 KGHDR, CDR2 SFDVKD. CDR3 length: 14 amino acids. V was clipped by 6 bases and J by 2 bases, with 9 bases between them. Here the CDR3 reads CATSPTTNTGELFF. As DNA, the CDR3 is TGTGCCACCAGTCCTACAACTAACACCGGGGAGCTGTTTTTT.

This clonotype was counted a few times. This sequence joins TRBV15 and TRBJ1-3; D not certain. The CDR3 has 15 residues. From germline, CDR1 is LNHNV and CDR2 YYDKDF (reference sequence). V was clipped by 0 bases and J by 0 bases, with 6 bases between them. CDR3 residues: CATSRDGSSGNTIYF. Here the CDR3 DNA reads TGTGCCACCAGCAGAGATGGTAGCTCTGGAAACACCATATATTTT.

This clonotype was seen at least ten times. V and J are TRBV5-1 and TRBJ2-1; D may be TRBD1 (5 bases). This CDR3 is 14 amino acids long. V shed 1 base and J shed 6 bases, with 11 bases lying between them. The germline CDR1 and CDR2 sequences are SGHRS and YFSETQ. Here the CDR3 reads CASSLMAQGNEQFF. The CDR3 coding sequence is TGCGCCAGCAGCTTGATGGCCCAGGGCAATGAGCAGTTCTTC.

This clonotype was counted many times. The CDR3 nucleotides read TGTGCCAGCAGTTCCGGGGCGAGGCAGCCCCAGCATTTT. Its protein product is CASSSGARQPQHF. This chain links TRBV12-3 or TRBV12-4 with TRBJ1-5; tentative D call: TRBD1 (5 bases). This CDR3 comprises 13 residues. Deletions cut 4 bases from V and 7 bases from J, with 11 bases between.

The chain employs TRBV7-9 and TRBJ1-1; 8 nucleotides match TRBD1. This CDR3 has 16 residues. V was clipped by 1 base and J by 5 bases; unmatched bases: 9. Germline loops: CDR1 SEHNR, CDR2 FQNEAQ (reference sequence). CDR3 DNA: TGTGCCAGCAGCTTAGGACATACAGGGGGTCGGACTGAAGCTTTCTTT. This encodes CASSLGHTGGRTEAFF.

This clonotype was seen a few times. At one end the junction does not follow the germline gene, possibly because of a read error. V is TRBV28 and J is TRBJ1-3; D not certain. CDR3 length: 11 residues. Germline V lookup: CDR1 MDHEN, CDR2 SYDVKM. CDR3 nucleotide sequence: TGTGATTCAAGCTCTGGAAACGCCATATATTTT. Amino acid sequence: CDSSSGNAIYF.

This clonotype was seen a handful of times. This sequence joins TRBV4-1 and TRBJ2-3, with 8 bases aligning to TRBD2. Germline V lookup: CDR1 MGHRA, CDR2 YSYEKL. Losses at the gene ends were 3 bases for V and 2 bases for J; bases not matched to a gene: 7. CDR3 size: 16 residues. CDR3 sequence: CASSHVTSGSTDTQYF. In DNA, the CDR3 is TGCGCCAGCAGCCATGTTACTAGCGGCTCCACAGATACGCAGTATTTT.

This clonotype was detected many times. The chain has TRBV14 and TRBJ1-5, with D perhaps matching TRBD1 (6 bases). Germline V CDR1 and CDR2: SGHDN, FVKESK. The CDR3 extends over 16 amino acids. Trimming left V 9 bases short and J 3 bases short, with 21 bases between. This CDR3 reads CASSRESTGINQPQHF. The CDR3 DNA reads TGTGCCAGTTCCAGGGAAAGTACAGGGATCAATCAGCCCCAGCATTTT. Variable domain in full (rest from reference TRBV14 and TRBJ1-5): EAGVTQFPSHSVIEKGQTVTLRCDPISGHDNLYWYRRVMGKEIKFLLHFVKESKQDESGMPNNRFLAERTGGTYSTLKVQPAELEDSGVYFCASSRESTGINQPQHFGDGTRLSIL.

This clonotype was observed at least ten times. The CDR3 region has the DNA TGTGCCAGCAGTGGGTCCTACCAAGAGACCCAGTACTTC. Its translation is CASSGSYQETQYF. J is TRBJ2-5 and V is TRBV2, with D unresolved. The CDR3 extends over 13 amino acids. CDR1 is SNHLY and CDR2 is FYNNEI in the germline V gene. Trimming pared 4 bases from V and 0 bases from J, leaving 6 bases between.

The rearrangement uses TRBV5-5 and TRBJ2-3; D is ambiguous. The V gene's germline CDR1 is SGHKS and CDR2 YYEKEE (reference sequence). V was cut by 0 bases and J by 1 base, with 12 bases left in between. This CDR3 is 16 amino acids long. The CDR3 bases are TGTGCCAGCAGCTTGGTCTCCTCCCGGGGCACAGATACGCAGTATTTT. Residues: CASSLVSSRGTDTQYF.

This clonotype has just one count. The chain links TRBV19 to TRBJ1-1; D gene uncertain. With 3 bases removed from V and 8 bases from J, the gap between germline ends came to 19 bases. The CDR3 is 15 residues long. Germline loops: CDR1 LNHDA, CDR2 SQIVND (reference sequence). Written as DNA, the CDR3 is TGTGCCAGTAGTATCTCCGTAGCGGGAGCGACCGAAGCTTTCTTT. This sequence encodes CASSISVAGATEAFF.